These 29 T cell receptor beta chains originate from one sample sequenced in a study of cytomegalovirus exposure and HLA in healthy donors. Here immunoSEQ multiplex PCR was the method, and the copy in TCRdb shows in-frame clones only, minus some. The data show around 65,000 clones, nearly 95% seen once. The material sequenced was PBMCs. These TCRs come from a man younger than 35 in good health and CMV-seropositive.

V usage is TRBV11-2 and J usage is TRBJ1-2, with D maybe TRBD1 (6 bases). There are 16 residues in the CDR3. Deletions cut 1 base from V and 6 bases from J, with 18 bases between. The germline V gene encodes CDR1 SGHAT and CDR2 FQNNGV. The CDR3 bases are TGTGCCAGCAGCTTAGTCCCAGGGGAGGGTTCGGATGGCTACACCTTC. Its protein is CASSLVPGEGSDGYTF.

This chain uses TRBV6-5 with TRBJ1-3, with D possibly TRBD1 on 5 matching bases. In germline, CDR1 is MNHEY, CDR2 SVGAGI. V was trimmed by 0 bases and J by 0 bases, leaving 9 bases between them. The CDR3 totals 16 residues. The CDR3 nucleotides read TGTGCCAGCAGTTACTCGACAGTTATCTCTGGAAACACCATATATTTT. Translation: CASSYSTVISGNTIYF.

The chain is built from TRBV7-8 and TRBJ2-7; TRBD2 might be the D (5 bases). The length of the CDR3 is 15 residues. From germline, CDR1 is SGHVS and CDR2 FQNEAQ. The germline V and J ends were trimmed by 5 bases and 2 bases, with 16 bases remaining between them. CDR3 DNA: TGTGCCAGCAGCACCGAGGCCGGGATTGCCTACGAGCAGTACTTC. This encodes CASSTEAGIAYEQYF.

The sample holds one count of this clone. This chain joins TRBV6-7 and TRBJ2-2; 13 nucleotides match TRBD2. TRBV6-7 is flagged as an ORF with uncertain function. The CDR3 extends over 18 amino acids. V gave up 8 bases and J gave up 7 bases; unmatched junction bases: 16. The CDR3 nucleotides read TGTGCCAGCTCCCTACCCCGGACTAGCGGGAGTACGGACGGGGAGCTGTTTTTT. This encodes CASSLPRTSGSTDGELFF.

Of note for this clone: The same CDR3 is also encoded by other DNA sequences in this sample. J is TRBJ2-7 and V is TRBV28; 9 positions agree with TRBD1. The CDR3 sequence is 14 residues long. CDR1 MDHEN and CDR2 SYDVKM come from the germline V gene. The V and J ends lost 4 bases and 3 bases, in that order; junction bases with no gene match: 4. CDR3 DNA: TGTGCCAGCAGTTCCGGGACAGGGCTCTACGAGCAGTACTTC. The encoded protein is CASSSGTGLYEQYF.

The chain has TRBV29-1 and TRBJ2-1; TRBD1 is a possible D gene (5 bases). The CDR3 covers 12 residues. Trimming shortened V by 5 bases and J by 6 bases, and 11 bases separated the two germline ends. The germline CDR1 and CDR2 sequences are SQVTM and ANQGSEA. The CDR3 DNA reads TGCAGCGTTCTCCTAGGGGTCAATGAGCAGTTCTTC. The encoded protein is CSVLLGVNEQFF.

In this sample, this clone turned up a few times. The gene calls are TRBV11-3 and TRBJ2-7; D possibly corresponds to TRBD1 (5 bases). The CDR3 is 10 amino acids. The V end lost 6 bases, the J end lost 12 bases, and 12 bases lay between the germline ends. Germline CDR1 reads SGHNT; CDR2 reads YENEEA. CDR3 sequence (DNA): TGTGCCAGCAGTGAGTACAGGACGTACTTC. Residues: CASSEYRTYF.

The chain is built from TRBV7-9 and TRBJ1-1; D unresolved. V was cut by 5 bases and J by 0 bases, with 10 bases left in between. Germline CDR1 is SEHNR and CDR2 is FQNEAQ (reference sequence). The CDR3 covers 14 residues. The CDR3 sequence is CASSLGRMNTEAFF. The CDR3 DNA reads as TGTGCCAGCAGCCTCGGGAGGATGAACACTGAAGCTTTCTTT.

CDR3 nucleotides: TGTGCCAGCAGCGTAGCTTTGGGGGGGTACGAGCAGTACTTC. Translation: CASSVALGGYEQYF. V is TRBV9 and J is TRBJ2-7, with 7 positions matching TRBD2. This CDR3 has 14 residues. Per the germline V gene, CDR1 is SGDLS and CDR2 is YYNGEE. Trimming removed 0 bases from V and 4 bases from J; junction bases left unmatched: 4. Complete variable domain (other parts from reference TRBV9 and TRBJ2-7): DSGVTQTPKHLITATGQRVTLRCSPRSGDLSVYWYQQSLDQGLQFLIQYYNGEERAKGNILERFSAQQFPDLHSELNLSSLELGDSALYFCASSVALGGYEQYFGPGTRLTVT.

This clone was found once. J is TRBJ1-1 and V is TRBV27; a weak D match, TRBD1 (5 bases). Germline CDR1 is MNHEY and CDR2 is SMNVEV (reference sequence). The CDR3 is made up of 16 amino acids. V dropped 6 bases and J dropped 3 bases, with 20 bases sitting between them. The DNA for the CDR3 is TGTGCCAGCAGCACAATACGGGGGGACCAAGACACTGAAGCTTTCTTT. Its translation is CASSTIRGDQDTEAFF.

The chain is built from TRBV29-1 and TRBJ1-2; D gene unclear. The V end lost 7 bases, the J end lost 0 bases, and 6 bases lay between the germline ends. The CDR3 spans 11 residues. Germline-derived CDR1 and CDR2 are SQVTM and ANQGSEA. CDR3 loop: CSAVTNYGYTF. CDR3 nucleotide sequence: TGCAGCGCCGTAACTAACTATGGCTACACCTTC. Full variable domain (outside the CDR3, taken from reference TRBV29-1 and TRBJ1-2): SAVISQKPSRDICQRGTSLTIQCQVDSQVTMMFWYRQQPGQSLTLIATANQGSEATYESGFVIDKFPISRPNLTFSTLTVSNMSPEDSSIYLCSAVTNYGYTFGSGTRLTVV.

The rearrangement uses TRBV25-1 and TRBJ1-1, with D tentatively TRBD1 (5 bases). From germline, CDR1 is MGHDK and CDR2 SYGVNS. This CDR3 has 13 residues. V lost 4 bases and J 5 bases, leaving 11 bases between the germline ends. CDR3 nucleotides: TGTGCCAGCAGTGCGTTCAGGGAAACTGAAGCTTTCTTT. It translates to CASSAFRETEAFF.

The V and J genes are TRBV18 and TRBJ2-7; D is perhaps TRBD1 (6 bases). In germline, CDR1 is KGHSH, CDR2 LQKENI. This CDR3 has 13 amino acids. V shed 5 bases and J shed 4 bases, with 12 bases lying between them. CDR3 nucleotides: TGTGCCAGCTCATTAAACAGGGAGTACGAGCAGTACTTC. As protein: CASSLNREYEQYF.

CDR3 sequence reads: CASSLVVGLAPYNEQFF. CDR3 in DNA: TGTGCCAGCAGCTTAGTGGTCGGCCTAGCACCCTACAATGAGCAGTTCTTC. The rearrangement joins TRBV11-2 to TRBJ2-1, with a weak D call TRBD2 (5 bases). Germline V gene lookup returns CDR1 SGHAT and CDR2 FQNNGV. The CDR3 contains 17 residues. V was trimmed by 1 base and J by 2 bases, leaving 15 bases between them.

V usage is TRBV6-5 and J usage is TRBJ2-5, with TRBD2 matching 10 bases. Looked up from germline, CDR1 is MNHEY and CDR2 is SVGAGI. Losses at the gene ends were 4 bases for V and 6 bases for J; bases not matched to a gene: 5. This CDR3 spans 14 amino acids. The chain's CDR3 is CASSSEREGKTQYF. The CDR3 DNA reads as TGTGCCAGCAGTTCGGAGCGGGAGGGCAAGACCCAGTACTTC.

The chain recombines TRBV19 with TRBJ1-5; the D is unclear. V was pared by 2 bases and J by 4 bases, with 9 bases between. The CDR3 sequence is 14 residues long. CDR1 and CDR2 from the germline V gene are LNHDA and SQIVND (reference sequence). The CDR3: CASSIWRVNQPQHF. The CDR3 nucleotides read TGTGCCAGTAGTATATGGCGGGTAAATCAGCCCCAGCATTTT.

This clone is medium-sized (0.01 to 0.1%). This chain joins TRBV27 and TRBJ2-7; D is undetermined. Germline loops: CDR1 MNHEY, CDR2 SMNVEV (reference sequence). V shed 7 bases and J shed 3 bases, with 22 bases lying between them. The CDR3 is 16 amino acids. CDR3 DNA sequence: TGTGCCAGCATCCCCCACCGAGGCGAATACTGCTACGAGCAGTACTTC. Protein: CASIPHRGEYCYEQYF.

The chain recombines TRBV7-9 with TRBJ1-2; possible D gene TRBD1, 5 bases. V was trimmed by 8 bases and J by 0 bases, leaving 10 bases between them. Germline V gives CDR1 SEHNR, CDR2 FQNEAQ (reference sequence). The CDR3 spans 13 residues. CDR3: CASGAETNYGYTF. CDR3 in DNA: TGTGCCAGCGGGGCTGAAACTAACTATGGCTACACCTTC.

The chain is built from TRBV5-1 and TRBJ2-3, with 7 bases aligning to TRBD2. CDR3 length: 15 amino acids. Germline V gene lookup returns CDR1 SGHRS and CDR2 YFSETQ. Unmatched junction bases numbered 8, after V lost 4 bases and J lost 3 bases. The CDR3 bases are TGCGCCAGCAGCCCCTCGGGGGGAGAGACAGATACGCAGTATTTT. The encoded protein is CASSPSGGETDTQYF.

The J gene is TRBJ1-4, the V gene TRBV27; D is unresolved. V lost 1 base to trimming and J lost 2 bases, with 14 bases between them. Germline V gives CDR1 MNHEY, CDR2 SMNVEV (reference sequence). CDR3 length equals 17 residues. CDR3 nucleotides: TGTGCCAGCAGTTTATTCGCGGGGAAGGGCACTAATGAAAAACTGTTTTTT. Translation gives CASSLFAGKGTNEKLFF.

The chain has TRBV7-2 and TRBJ2-1; D might be TRBD2 (6 bases). This CDR3 is 16 amino acids long. Germline CDR1 is SGHTA and CDR2 is FQGNSA. V was pared by 0 bases and J by 4 bases, with 13 bases between. In nucleotides, the CDR3 is TGTGCCAGCAGCTTAGCGTGGGACTTGGGGTACAATGAGCAGTTCTTC. It yields the protein CASSLAWDLGYNEQFF.

The chain combines TRBV5-1 with TRBJ1-1; TRBD1 matches 7 bases. Germline V lookup: CDR1 SGHRS, CDR2 YFSETQ. Trimming took 4 bases from V and 0 from J; bases not matched to a gene: 12. The CDR3 loop spans 17 amino acids. The CDR3 DNA reads TGCGCCAGCAGCACCGCCGGGACAGCCAACATGAACACTGAAGCTTTCTTT. It codes for CASSTAGTANMNTEAFF.

This clone was counted between two and nine times. This rearrangement joins TRBV15 to TRBJ2-7; the match to TRBD1 covers 8 bases. The CDR3 spans 14 residues. The V segment lost 4 bases and the J segment 5 bases; nucleotides outside the gene matches: 7. The germline V gene has CDR1 LNHNV and CDR2 YYDKDF (reference sequence). The CDR3 loop reads CATSKGQEGDEQYF. CDR3 coding DNA: TGTGCCACCAGCAAGGGACAGGAGGGCGACGAGCAGTACTTC.

The chain links TRBV6-5 to TRBJ2-7; the match to TRBD2 covers 9 bases. The V segment lost 8 bases and the J segment 4 bases; nucleotides outside the gene matches: 6. This CDR3 contains 13 residues. Germline V gene data show CDR1 as MNHEY and CDR2 as SVGAGI. The CDR3 loop is CASGASGKYEQYF. For the CDR3, the DNA is TGTGCCAGCGGGGCTAGCGGGAAGTACGAGCAGTACTTC.

The chain joins TRBV7-9 to TRBJ1-1, with TRBD1 identical over 7 bases. Germline CDR1 and CDR2: SEHNR and FQNEAQ (reference sequence). The CDR3 covers 15 residues. The junction had 6 bases not matched to a gene; V was cut back by 1 base and J by 4 bases. The CDR3 loop is CASSLEGQLGTEAFF. The CDR3 bases are TGTGCCAGCAGCTTAGAGGGACAGTTGGGCACTGAAGCTTTCTTT.

The rearrangement links TRBV5-1 to TRBJ2-1, with D possibly TRBD2 on 6 matching bases. With 2 bases removed from V and 0 bases from J, the gap between germline ends came to 9 bases. Germline V gives CDR1 SGHRS, CDR2 YFSETQ. The CDR3 is 15 amino acids. CDR3 residues: CASSFGGNSYNEQFF. CDR3 nucleotides: TGCGCCAGCAGCTTTGGCGGGAACTCCTACAATGAGCAGTTCTTC.

The chain employs TRBV5-5 and TRBJ2-1; 8 positions agree with TRBD2. Germline CDR1 reads SGHKS; CDR2 reads YYEKEE (reference sequence). The V gene end was trimmed by 4 bases and the J gene end by 9 bases; junction bases not matched to a gene: 9. The CDR3 is 14 amino acids. The CDR3 DNA follows: TGTGCCAGCAGCCCGCCGGGACTAGAGGGTGAGCAGTTCTTC. Its translation is CASSPPGLEGEQFF.

The gene calls are TRBV11-2 and TRBJ2-3, with a tentative D call TRBD1 (5 bases). V lost 7 bases to trimming and J lost 4 bases, with 12 bases between them. Germline V gene data show CDR1 as SGHAT and CDR2 as FQNNGV. CDR3 size: 13 residues. CDR3 protein: CASIDSRADTQYF. The CDR3 region has the DNA TGTGCCAGCATCGATAGCAGGGCAGATACGCAGTATTTT.

In its sample, this clone was seen once. The gene calls are TRBV6-1 and TRBJ2-1; the D gene is possibly TRBD1 (6 bases). V gave up 4 bases and J gave up 10 bases, with 20 bases separating them. Germline V gene sequence: CDR1 MNHNS, CDR2 SASEGT. The CDR3 consists of 15 residues. CDR3 coding DNA: TGTGCCAGCAGTGCTGAACAGGGAGTTTGGTACGAGCAGTTCTTC. It specifies CASSAEQGVWYEQFF.